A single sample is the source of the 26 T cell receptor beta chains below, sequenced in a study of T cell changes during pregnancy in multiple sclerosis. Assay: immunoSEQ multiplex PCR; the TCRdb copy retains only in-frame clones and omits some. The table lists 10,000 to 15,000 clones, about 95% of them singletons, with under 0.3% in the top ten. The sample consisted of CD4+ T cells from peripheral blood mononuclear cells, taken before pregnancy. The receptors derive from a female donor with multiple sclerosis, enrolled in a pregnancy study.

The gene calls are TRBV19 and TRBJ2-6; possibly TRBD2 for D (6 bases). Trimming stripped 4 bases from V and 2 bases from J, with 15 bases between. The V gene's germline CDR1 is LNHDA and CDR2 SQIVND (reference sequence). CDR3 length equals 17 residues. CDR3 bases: TGTGCCAGTAGTACTCGCTCCGGGGAGGCTGGGGCCAACGTCCTGACTTTC. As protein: CASSTRSGEAGANVLTF.

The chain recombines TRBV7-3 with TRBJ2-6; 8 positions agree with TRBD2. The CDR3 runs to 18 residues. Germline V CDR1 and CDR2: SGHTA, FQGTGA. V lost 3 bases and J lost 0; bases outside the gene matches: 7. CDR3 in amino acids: CASSFFSGVSSGANVLTF. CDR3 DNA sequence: TGTGCCAGCAGCTTCTTTAGCGGGGTGAGCTCTGGGGCCAACGTCCTGACTTTC.

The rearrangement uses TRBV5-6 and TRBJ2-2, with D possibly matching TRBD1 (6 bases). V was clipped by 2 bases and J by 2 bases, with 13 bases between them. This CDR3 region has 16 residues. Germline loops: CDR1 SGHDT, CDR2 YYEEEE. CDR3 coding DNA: TGTGCCAGCAGCTTAGCAGGGGAGACAAACACCGGGGAGCTGTTTTTT. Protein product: CASSLAGETNTGELFF. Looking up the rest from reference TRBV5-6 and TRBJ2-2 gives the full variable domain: DAGVTQSPTHLIKTRGQQVTLRCSPKSGHDTVSWYQQALGQGPQFIFQYYEEEERQRGNFPDRFSGHQFPNYSSELNVNALLLGDSALYLCASSLAGETNTGELFFGEGSRLTVL.

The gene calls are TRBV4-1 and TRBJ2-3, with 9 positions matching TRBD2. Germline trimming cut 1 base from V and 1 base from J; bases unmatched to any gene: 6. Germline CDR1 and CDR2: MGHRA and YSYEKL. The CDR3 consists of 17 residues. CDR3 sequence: CASSQVDIAGGTDTQYF. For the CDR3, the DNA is TGCGCCAGCAGCCAAGTCGATATAGCGGGGGGCACAGATACGCAGTATTTT.

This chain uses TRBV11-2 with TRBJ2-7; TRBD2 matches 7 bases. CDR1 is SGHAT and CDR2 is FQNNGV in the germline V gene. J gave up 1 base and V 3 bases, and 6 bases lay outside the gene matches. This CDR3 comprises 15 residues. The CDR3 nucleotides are TGTGCCAGCAGCTTTTCCGAGCGGGGATCCTACGAGCAGTACTTC. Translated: CASSFSERGSYEQYF.

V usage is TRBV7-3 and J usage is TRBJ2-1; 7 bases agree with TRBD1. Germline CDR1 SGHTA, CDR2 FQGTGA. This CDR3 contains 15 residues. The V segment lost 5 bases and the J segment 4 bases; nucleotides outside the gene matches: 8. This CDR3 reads CASSQWDRIYNEQFF. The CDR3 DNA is TGTGCCAGCAGCCAATGGGACAGAATATACAATGAGCAGTTCTTC.

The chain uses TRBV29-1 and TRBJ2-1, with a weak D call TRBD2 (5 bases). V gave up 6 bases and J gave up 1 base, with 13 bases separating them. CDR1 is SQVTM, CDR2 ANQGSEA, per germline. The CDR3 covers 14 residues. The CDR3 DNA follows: TGCAGCGTCCGTTTCTGGGAGTCCTACAATGAGCAGTTCTTC. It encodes CSVRFWESYNEQFF.

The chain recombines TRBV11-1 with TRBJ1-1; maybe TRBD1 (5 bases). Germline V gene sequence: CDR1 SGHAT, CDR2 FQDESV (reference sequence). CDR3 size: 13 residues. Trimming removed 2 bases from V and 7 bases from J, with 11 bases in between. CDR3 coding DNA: TGTGCCAGCAGCTTAATGGGGCAGGGTGAAGCTTTCTTT. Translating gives CASSLMGQGEAFF. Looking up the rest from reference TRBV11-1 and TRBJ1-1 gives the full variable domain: EAEVAQSPRYKITEKSQAVAFWCDPISGHATLYWYRQILGQGPELLVQFQDESVVDDSQLPKDRFSAERLKGVDSTLKIQPAELGDSAMYLCASSLMGQGEAFFGQGTRLTVV.

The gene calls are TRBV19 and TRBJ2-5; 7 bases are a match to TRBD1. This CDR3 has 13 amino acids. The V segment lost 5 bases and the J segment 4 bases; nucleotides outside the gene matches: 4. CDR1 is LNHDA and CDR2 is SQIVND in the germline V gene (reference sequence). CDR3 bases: TGTGCCAGTAGTGACAGGGCGCGAGAGACCCAGTACTTC. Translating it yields CASSDRARETQYF.

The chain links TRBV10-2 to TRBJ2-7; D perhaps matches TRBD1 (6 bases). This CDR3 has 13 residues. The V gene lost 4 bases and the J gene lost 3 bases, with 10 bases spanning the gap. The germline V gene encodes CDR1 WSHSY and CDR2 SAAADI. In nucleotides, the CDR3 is TGCGCCAGCAGTGGGGACATAGTCTACGAGCAGTACTTC. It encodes CASSGDIVYEQYF.

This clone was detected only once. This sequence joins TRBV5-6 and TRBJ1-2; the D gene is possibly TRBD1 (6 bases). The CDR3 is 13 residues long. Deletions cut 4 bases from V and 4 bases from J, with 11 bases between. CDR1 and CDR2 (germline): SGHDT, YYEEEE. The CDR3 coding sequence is TGTGCCAGCAGCAGAACAGGGCTCTATGGCTACACCTTC. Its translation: CASSRTGLYGYTF. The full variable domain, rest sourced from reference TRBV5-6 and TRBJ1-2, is DAGVTQSPTHLIKTRGQQVTLRCSPKSGHDTVSWYQQALGQGPQFIFQYYEEEERQRGNFPDRFSGHQFPNYSSELNVNALLLGDSALYLCASSRTGLYGYTFGSGTRLTVV.

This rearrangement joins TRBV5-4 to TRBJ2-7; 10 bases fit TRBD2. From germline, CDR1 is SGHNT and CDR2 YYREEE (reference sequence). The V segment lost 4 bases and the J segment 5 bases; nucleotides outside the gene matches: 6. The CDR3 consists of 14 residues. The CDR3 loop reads CASSLTSGGDEQYF. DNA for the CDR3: TGTGCCAGCAGCCTGACGAGCGGGGGGGACGAGCAGTACTTC.

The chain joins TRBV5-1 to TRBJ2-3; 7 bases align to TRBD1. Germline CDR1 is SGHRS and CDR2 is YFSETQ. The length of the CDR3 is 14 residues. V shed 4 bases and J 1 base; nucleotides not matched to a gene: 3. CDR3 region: CASSTGTGTDTQYF. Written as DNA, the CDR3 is TGCGCCAGCAGCACAGGGACAGGCACAGATACGCAGTATTTT.

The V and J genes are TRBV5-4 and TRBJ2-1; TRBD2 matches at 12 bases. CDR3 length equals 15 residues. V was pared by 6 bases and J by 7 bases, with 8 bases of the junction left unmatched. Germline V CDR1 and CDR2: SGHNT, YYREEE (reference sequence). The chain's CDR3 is CASNHGTSGPNEQFF. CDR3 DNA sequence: TGTGCCAGCAACCACGGGACTAGCGGGCCTAATGAGCAGTTCTTC.

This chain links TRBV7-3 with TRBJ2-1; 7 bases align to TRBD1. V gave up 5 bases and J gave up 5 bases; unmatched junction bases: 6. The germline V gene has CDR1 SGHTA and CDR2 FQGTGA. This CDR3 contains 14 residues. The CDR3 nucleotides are TGTGCCAGCAGCCGCTCCGGGACAGACAATGAGCAGTTCTTC. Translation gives CASSRSGTDNEQFF.

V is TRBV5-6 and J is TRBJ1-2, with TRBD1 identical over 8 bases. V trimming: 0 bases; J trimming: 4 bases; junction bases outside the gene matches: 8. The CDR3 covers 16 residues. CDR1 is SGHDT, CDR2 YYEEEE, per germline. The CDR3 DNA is TGTGCCAGCAGCTTGGCCAGGGACAGGCGGGTCTATGGCTACACCTTC. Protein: CASSLARDRRVYGYTF.

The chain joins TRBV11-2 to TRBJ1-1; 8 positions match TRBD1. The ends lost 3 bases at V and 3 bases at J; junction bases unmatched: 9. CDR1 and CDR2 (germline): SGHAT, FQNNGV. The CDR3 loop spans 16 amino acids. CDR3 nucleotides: TGTGCCAGCAGCTTTACAGGGGGGCGGGTCGACACTGAAGCTTTCTTT. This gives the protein CASSFTGGRVDTEAFF.

DNA of the CDR3: TGTGCCAGCAGCTTAGCGCCACAGGGGGGGAGCAACTATGGCTACACCTTC. Protein sequence: CASSLAPQGGSNYGYTF. This chain links TRBV11-1 with TRBJ1-2, with 8 nucleotides matching TRBD1. The CDR3 runs 17 residues. Germline CDR1 reads SGHAT; CDR2 reads FQDESV (reference sequence). V was pared by 0 bases and J by 2 bases, with 8 bases of the junction left unmatched.

The CDR3 protein is CASSRVGGNEQFF. The CDR3 DNA reads TGTGCCAGCAGCCGCGTAGGGGGCAATGAGCAGTTCTTC. The V and J genes are TRBV13 and TRBJ2-1, with D perhaps matching TRBD1 (6 bases). The CDR3 is 13 residues long. The V end was cut by 5 bases, the J end by 6 bases, with 11 bases between. CDR1 PRHDT and CDR2 FYEKMQ come from the germline V gene (reference sequence). The variable domain in full, completed from reference TRBV13 and TRBJ2-1, reads AAGVIQSPRHLIKEKRETATLKCYPIPRHDTVYWYQQGPGQDPQFLISFYEKMQSDKGSIPDRFSAQQFSDYHSELNMSSLELGDSALYFCASSRVGGNEQFFGPGTRLTVL.

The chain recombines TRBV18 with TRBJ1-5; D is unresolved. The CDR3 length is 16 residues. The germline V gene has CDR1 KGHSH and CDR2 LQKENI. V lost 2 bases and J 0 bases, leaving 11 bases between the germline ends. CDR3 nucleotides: TGTGCCAGCTCACCAAGTTCTCCTAATAGCAATCAGCCCCAGCATTTT. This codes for CASSPSSPNSNQPQHF.

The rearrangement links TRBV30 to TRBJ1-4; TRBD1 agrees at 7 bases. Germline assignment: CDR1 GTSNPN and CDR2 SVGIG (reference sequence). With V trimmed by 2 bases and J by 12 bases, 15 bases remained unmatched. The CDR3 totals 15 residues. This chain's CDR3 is CAWSSKDRLREELFF. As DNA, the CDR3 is TGTGCCTGGAGTTCCAAGGACAGGTTGCGGGAAGAACTGTTTTTT.

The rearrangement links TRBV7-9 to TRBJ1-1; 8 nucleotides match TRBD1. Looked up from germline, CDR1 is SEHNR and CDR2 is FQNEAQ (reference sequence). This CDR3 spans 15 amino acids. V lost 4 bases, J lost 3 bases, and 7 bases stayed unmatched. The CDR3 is CASSSRTGKDTEAFF. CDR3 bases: TGTGCCAGCAGCTCCCGGACAGGGAAGGACACTGAAGCTTTCTTT.

The CDR3 DNA is TGTGCCAGCAGCTTGCCTAGCGGGGGCGGGATTACGCAGTATTTT. Its translation is CASSLPSGGGITQYF. V and J are TRBV5-6 and TRBJ2-3; 10 bases map to TRBD2. With V trimmed by 1 base and J by 8 bases, 7 bases remained unmatched. Germline V gene sequence: CDR1 SGHDT, CDR2 YYEEEE. The length of the CDR3 is 15 residues.

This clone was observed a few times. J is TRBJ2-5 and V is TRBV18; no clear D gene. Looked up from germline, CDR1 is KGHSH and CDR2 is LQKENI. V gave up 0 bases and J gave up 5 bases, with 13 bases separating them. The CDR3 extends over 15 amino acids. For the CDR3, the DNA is TGTGCCAGCTCACCACCCCTACCGCGCGGCGAGACCCAGTACTTC. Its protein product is CASSPPLPRGETQYF.

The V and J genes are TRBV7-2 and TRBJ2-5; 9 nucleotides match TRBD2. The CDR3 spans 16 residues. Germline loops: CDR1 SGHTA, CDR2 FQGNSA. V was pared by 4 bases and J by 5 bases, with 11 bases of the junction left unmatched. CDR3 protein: CASSSRRASGAETQYF. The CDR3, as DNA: TGTGCCAGCAGCTCTAGAAGGGCTAGCGGGGCGGAGACCCAGTACTTC. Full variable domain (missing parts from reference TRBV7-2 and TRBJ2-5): GAGVSQSPSNKVTEKGKDVELRCDPISGHTALYWYRQSLGQGLEFLIYFQGNSAPDKSGLPSDRFSAERTGGSVSTLTIQRTQQEDSAVYLCASSSRRASGAETQYFGPGTRLLVL.

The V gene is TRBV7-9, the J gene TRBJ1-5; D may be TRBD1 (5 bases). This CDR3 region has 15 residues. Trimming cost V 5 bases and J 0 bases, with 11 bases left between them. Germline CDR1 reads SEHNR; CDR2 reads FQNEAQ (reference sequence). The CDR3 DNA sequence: TGTGCCAGCAGCCCACTGGGGGGTAGCAATCAGCCCCAGCATTTT. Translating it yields CASSPLGGSNQPQHF.